One TCR beta chain is described in this entry. The antigen remains undetermined. Each CDR3 protein gets one entry after TCRdb re-called the 5' RACE reads with MiXCR. The sample lists about 200,000 distinct CDR3 sequences; around 13% were seen once. The CDR3 length is 15 residues. The V segment lost 1 base and the J segment 1 base; nucleotides outside the gene matches: 2. Germline V CDR1 and CDR2: MNHEY, SMNVEV (reference sequence). The data were taken from a study of CD8 T cells in ankylosing spondylitis. Study-wide findings and caveats: Apparently characteristic of ankylosing spondylitis blood was a TCR beta motif (under ten highly homologous variants).

The origin of this receptor is a male donor with ankylosing spondylitis or in good health (not recorded which). V usage is TRBV27 and J usage is TRBJ2-7; 9 bases line up with TRBD1. The sequencing sample was made of blood, either unsorted or a sorted T cell fraction (not recorded which). The CDR3 bases are TGTGCCAGCAGTTTATTGGGACAGGGATCCTACGAGCAGTACTTC. This sequence encodes CASSLLGQGSYEQYF.